These T cell receptor beta chains were read from a single sample in a study of CD8+ T cells in alopecia areata. TCRdb's table, derived via immunoSEQ multiplex PCR, lists solely in-frame clones and lacks some. This table has more than 140,000 clones, 70% to 90% appearing once. Source: CD8+ T cells sorted from blood, taken at week 4, from a patient treated with tofacitinib. These receptor sequences come from a human donor with alopecia areata. The CDR3 runs from the conserved cysteine through the conserved F or W. The order of the fields is D gene, clone size, CDR3 length, V gene, J gene, CDR3 protein, CDR3 DNA. A D gene is named only where the DNA matches it firmly. The listing skips clone size in some rows; elsewhere it reads once, few, many or a size class.

D: TRBD1; size: .; length: 15; V: TRBV5-1; J: TRBJ2-3; CDR3: CASSLRQGSTDTQYF; DNA: TGCGCCAGCAGCTTGAGACAGGGGTCGACAGATACGCAGTATTTT
D: .; size: .; length: 13; V: TRBV29-1; J: TRBJ2-2; CDR3: CSGFRANTGELFF; DNA: TGCAGCGGATTCAGGGCTAACACCGGGGAGCTGTTTTTT
D: .; size: .; length: 15; V: TRBV10-1; J: TRBJ2-1; CDR3: CASSHGTQSYNEQFF; DNA: TGCGCCAGCAGCCACGGGACACAGTCCTACAATGAGCAGTTCTTC
D: .; size: .; length: 14; V: TRBV5-4; J: TRBJ2-3; CDR3: CASSLVGGGDTQYF; DNA: TGTGCCAGCAGCTTGGTTGGGGGTGGGGATACGCAGTATTTT
D: .; size: .; length: 16; V: TRBV29-1; J: TRBJ2-6; CDR3: CSALGLWPEGANVLTF; DNA: TGCAGCGCTCTGGGTCTTTGGCCCGAGGGGGCCAACGTCCTGACTTTC
D: .; size: .; length: 14; V: TRBV5-4; J: TRBJ2-7; CDR3: CASSFGGAPYEQYF; DNA: TGTGCCAGCAGCTTCGGCGGGGCCCCCTACGAGCAGTACTTC
D: .; size: few; length: 14; V: TRBV4-1; J: TRBJ2-7; CDR3: CASSQGGRTYEQYF; DNA: TGCGCCAGCAGCCAAGGGGGTCGAACCTACGAGCAGTACTTC
D: .; size: .; length: 19; V: TRBV5-1; J: TRBJ2-6; CDR3: CASSGTGGQTGSGANVLTF; DNA: TGCGCCAGCAGCGGGACCGGGGGACAGACTGGCTCTGGGGCCAACGTCCTGACTTTC
D: .; size: .; length: 16; V: TRBV12-5; J: TRBJ2-3; CDR3: CASGFTTATSTDTQYF; DNA: TGTGCTAGTGGTTTCACGACGGCCACTAGCACAGATACGCAGTATTTT
D: .; size: once; length: 11; V: TRBV29-1; J: TRBJ2-1; CDR3: CSVLEYNEQFF; DNA: TGCAGTGTTTTAGAGTACAATGAGCAGTTCTTC
D: .; size: .; length: 13; V: TRBV13; J: TRBJ2-7; CDR3: CASSSNLANEQYF; DNA: TGTGCCAGCAGCTCCAACCTAGCCAACGAGCAGTACTTC
D: TRBD2; size: .; length: 16; V: TRBV11-2; J: TRBJ2-1; CDR3: CASSLAPSGRYNEQFF; DNA: TGTGCCAGCAGCTTAGCCCCTAGCGGGAGATACAATGAGCAGTTCTTC
D: TRBD2; size: .; length: 13; V: TRBV29-1; J: TRBJ2-5; CDR3: CSLMTSGEETQYF; DNA: TGCAGCCTAATGACTAGCGGGGAAGAGACCCAGTACTTC
D: .; size: .; length: 13; V: TRBV6-5; J: TRBJ1-1; CDR3: CASSYSQTGEAFF; DNA: TGTGCCAGCAGTTACTCCCAGACAGGTGAAGCTTTCTTT
D: .; size: .; length: 13; V: TRBV19; J: TRBJ1-2; CDR3: CASSIGIENGYTF; DNA: TGTGCCAGTAGTATAGGGATAGAGAATGGCTACACCTTC
D: .; size: .; length: 16; V: TRBV30; J: TRBJ2-2; CDR3: CAWGFGGDSNTGELFF; DNA: TGTGCCTGGGGGTTTGGAGGAGACTCGAACACCGGGGAGCTGTTTTTT
D: .; size: .; length: 14; V: TRBV5-4; J: TRBJ1-2; CDR3: CASSFKGSDYGYTF; DNA: TGTGCCAGCAGCTTTAAAGGGTCAGACTATGGCTACACCTTC
D: .; size: .; length: 13; V: TRBV29-1; J: TRBJ2-4; CDR3: CSVEFGGADIQYF; DNA: TGCAGCGTTGAATTTGGGGGGGCAGACATTCAGTACTTC
D: TRBD1; size: .; length: 14; V: TRBV5-1; J: TRBJ2-7; CDR3: CASSLTGTEYEQYF; DNA: TGCGCCAGCAGCTTGACCGGGACAGAGTACGAGCAGTACTTC
D: TRBD2; size: .; length: 9; V: TRBV27; J: TRBJ2-1; CDR3: CAAGDEQFF; DNA: TGTGCCGCGGGGGATGAGCAGTTCTTC
D: TRBD2; size: .; length: 14; V: TRBV5-4; J: TRBJ2-1; CDR3: CASDSGSSYNEQFF; DNA: TGTGCCAGCGATAGCGGGAGCTCCTACAATGAGCAGTTCTTC
D: TRBD2; size: .; length: 15; V: TRBV4-1; J: TRBJ2-3; CDR3: CASSQLRIAGDTQYF; DNA: TGCGCCAGCAGCCAACTCCGAATAGCGGGAGATACGCAGTATTTT
D: TRBD1; size: .; length: 14; V: TRBV9; J: TRBJ1-1; CDR3: CASSPGQGYTEAFF; DNA: TGTGCCAGCAGCCCTGGACAGGGCTACACTGAAGCTTTCTTT